A single sample gave rise to the 24 T cell receptor beta chains below, sequenced in a study of regulatory T cells in long-lasting Graves disease. Arm-PCR with iRepertoire HTBI primers amplified the CDR3 regions for these TCR beta libraries. TCRdb ran MiXCR on the multiplex PCR reads and lists one entry per CDR3 protein. Among a few hundred thousand distinct CDR3 sequences, about 23% were seen once, and the ten largest hold about 27%. Time point: persistent/refractory GD, antithyroid drugs over 5 years with positive TRAb. The TCR library used RNA extracted from PBMCs. The sequencing used peripheral blood mononuclear cells (PBMCs), collected when the disease was refractory, from a patient treated with antithyroid drugs. These receptors originate from a woman in her thirties or forties with Graves disease.

Many counts were recorded for this clonotype. This sequence joins TRBV20-1 and TRBJ2-5; D possibly corresponds to TRBD2 (5 bases). Trimming cost V 0 bases and J 5 bases, with 22 bases left between them. The CDR3 is 17 amino acids. Looked up from germline, CDR1 is DFQATT and CDR2 is SNEGSKA (reference sequence). The DNA of the CDR3 is TGCAGTGCTAGAGATCGGGGAACATCACCTAGGTGGGAGACCCAGTACTTC. Amino acid sequence: CSARDRGTSPRWETQYF.

Note on this clonotype: The missing conserved phenylalanine or tryptophan at the end of this CDR3 makes a read error likely. Because the CDR3's place on the DNA is in doubt, the DNA is left out and the CDR3 is given as listed by TCRdb. The CDR3 sequence: CAWSGQGDLS. V and J are TRBV30 and TRBJ1-3; the table gives TRBD1 as D, unverified against the DNA. The CDR3 extends over 10 residues, inclusive of both ends. Germline CDR1 GTSNPN, CDR2 SVGIG (reference sequence).

This clonotype occurred a few times. The V call is TRBV10-3, the J call TRBJ1-1, with 8 positions matching TRBD1. The CDR3 consists of 15 residues. CDR1 ENHRY and CDR2 SYGVKD come from the germline V gene. The ends lost 5 bases at V and 4 bases at J; junction bases unmatched: 9. CDR3 bases: TGTGCCATCAGTTATTCAGGGGGCTACGGCACTGAAGCTTTCTTT. It specifies CAISYSGGYGTEAFF.

There are many counts of this clonotype. The CDR3 nucleotides are TGCAGCGTTGAAATTGGCAGGGGGTTCACCTACGAGCAGTACTTC. Its translation: CSVEIGRGFTYEQYF. The genes are TRBV29-1 and TRBJ2-7, with TRBD1 matching over 7 bases. The CDR3 is 15 residues long. J was trimmed by 2 bases and V by 2 bases; bases with no gene match: 9. The V gene's germline CDR1 is SQVTM and CDR2 ANQGSEA.

This clonotype was recorded many times. The chain employs TRBV7-8 and TRBJ1-1; unclear D gene. Trimming took 2 bases from V and 1 from J, leaving 17 bases between them. There are 17 residues in the CDR3. CDR1 is SGHVS and CDR2 is FQNEAQ in the germline V gene. CDR3 nucleotide sequence: TGTGCCAGCAGCTTATCGAGGGTGCGGCTTAAGAACACTGAAGCTTTCTTT. Its translation is CASSLSRVRLKNTEAFF.

This clonotype has a count of ten or more. The gene calls are TRBV28 and TRBJ2-7; maybe TRBD1 (6 bases). The CDR3 contains 12 residues. Germline loops: CDR1 MDHEN, CDR2 SYDVKM. V lost 6 bases to trimming and J lost 5 bases, with 11 bases between them. CDR3 region: CASRTGPNEQYF. CDR3 bases: TGTGCCAGCAGGACAGGACCCAACGAGCAGTACTTC.

This clonotype was counted only a few times. The chain is built from TRBV7-8 and TRBJ2-2, with D perhaps matching TRBD2 (6 bases). CDR1 is SGHVS, CDR2 FQNEAQ, per germline. V lost 4 bases and J lost 4, with 19 bases in between. The CDR3 extends over 17 amino acids. CDR3 amino acids: CASSYIGGSPSTGELFF. CDR3 DNA sequence: TGTGCCAGCAGCTACATCGGGGGTTCTCCGAGCACCGGGGAGCTGTTTTTT.

The chain carries TRBV2 and TRBJ2-5; 16 nucleotides agree with TRBD2. The CDR3 sequence is 17 residues long. Germline loops: CDR1 SNHLY, CDR2 FYNNEI. With V trimmed by 3 bases and J by 5 bases, 6 bases remained unmatched. The CDR3: CASSDGTSGRALETQYF. CDR3 sequence (DNA): TGTGCCAGCAGTGATGGGACTAGCGGGAGGGCCTTGGAGACCCAGTACTTC. The full variable domain, with the rest looked up from reference TRBV2 and TRBJ2-5, is EPEVTQTPSHQVTQMGQEVILRCVPISNHLYFYWYRQILGQKVEFLVSFYNNEISEKSEIFDDQFSVERPDGSNFTLKIRSTKLEDSAMYFCASSDGTSGRALETQYFGPGTRLLVL.

This clonotype was seen repeatedly, ten times or more. This CDR3 is CASSPATDLHGETQYF. The CDR3 DNA follows: TGTGCCAGCAGCCCGGCAACCGATTTACACGGGGAGACCCAGTACTTC. This chain uses TRBV11-1 with TRBJ2-5; D is ambiguous. V lost 5 bases and J lost 5, with 21 bases in between. This CDR3 comprises 16 residues. The germline V gene has CDR1 SGHAT and CDR2 FQDESV (reference sequence).

The chain is built from TRBV27 and TRBJ1-1; D not certain. Per the germline V gene, CDR1 is MNHEY and CDR2 is SMNVEV (reference sequence). V lost 4 bases, J lost 9 bases, and 9 bases lay in between. This CDR3 has 11 residues. CDR3 sequence (DNA): TGTGCCAGCAGTTATAGGGAGAAAGCTTTCTTT. Protein sequence: CASSYREKAFF.

V and J are TRBV25-1 and TRBJ2-1, with 9 bases that match TRBD2. The CDR3 runs 18 residues. The trim removed 3 bases at V and 9 bases at J, leaving 18 bases unmatched. CDR1 and CDR2 (germline): MGHDK, SYGVNS. CDR3 nucleotide sequence: TGTGCCAGCAGTGATGGATTCCGTTTAGCGGGAGTGGGGGCTGAGCAGTTCTTC. Translating gives CASSDGFRLAGVGAEQFF.

The rearrangement joins TRBV19 to TRBJ2-7; D tentatively fits TRBD1 or TRBD2 (5 bases each). Germline loops: CDR1 LNHDA, CDR2 SQIVND (reference sequence). This CDR3 is built from 14 residues. With 7 bases removed from V and 6 bases from J, the gap between germline ends came to 19 bases. CDR3 nucleotides: TGTGCCAGTACCCCGGGGACCCTCGCCTCCGAGCAGTACTTC. Translated, it gives CASTPGTLASEQYF.

In its sample, this clonotype was seen many times. The genes are TRBV10-3 and TRBJ2-7, with 9 nucleotides matching TRBD2. Germline V CDR1 and CDR2: ENHRY, SYGVKD. V gave up 5 bases and J gave up 5 bases; unmatched junction bases: 4. The CDR3 length is 13 residues. CDR3 DNA: TGTGCCATCAGTTTAGCGGGAGCCCACGAGCAGTACTTC. Encoded protein: CAISLAGAHEQYF.

The chain has TRBV28 and TRBJ2-7; D ambiguous. CDR1 MDHEN and CDR2 SYDVKM come from the germline V gene. There are 13 residues in the CDR3. V was shortened by 6 bases and J by 0 bases, with 9 bases between the two germline ends. The CDR3 nucleotides read TGTGCCAGCAGCTCACACCTCTCCTACGAGCAGTACTTC. This sequence encodes CASSSHLSYEQYF.

There are a few counts of this clonotype. The chain recombines TRBV19 with TRBJ1-1; D gene ambiguous. Germline loops: CDR1 LNHDA, CDR2 SQIVND (reference sequence). This CDR3 region has 15 residues. V was trimmed by 5 bases and J by 7 bases, leaving 20 bases between them. The CDR3 sequence is CASSLSVAGRGEAFF. CDR3 DNA sequence: TGTGCCAGTAGTTTATCGGTCGCGGGAAGAGGTGAAGCTTTCTTT.

This clonotype occurred many times. The CDR3, as DNA: TGTGCCAGCAGTTACCGGCCCAGCGGGGGGGTTCCCTACGAGCAGTACTTC. This translates into CASSYRPSGGVPYEQYF. The J gene is TRBJ2-7, the V gene TRBV6-5, with TRBD2 identical over 10 bases. The J segment lost 2 bases and the V segment lost 2 bases, leaving 9 bases of the junction unmatched. The CDR3 has 17 amino acids. Germline V gene sequence: CDR1 MNHEY, CDR2 SVGAGI.

At least ten counts were recorded for this clonotype. The chain links TRBV20-1 to TRBJ2-5, with a tentative D call TRBD1 (5 bases). CDR3 length equals 13 residues. Germline V CDR1 and CDR2: DFQATT, SNEGSKA (reference sequence). Trimming pared 0 bases from V and 4 bases from J, leaving 9 bases between. CDR3 protein: CSARDPGRETQYF. As DNA, the CDR3 is TGCAGTGCTAGAGATCCAGGGCGAGAGACCCAGTACTTC.

The chain links TRBV6-2 or TRBV6-3 to TRBJ2-2; weak D call: TRBD2 (6 bases). This CDR3 is 16 amino acids long. Germline V gives CDR1 MNHEY, CDR2 SVGEGT. The V gene lost 6 bases and the J gene lost 0 bases, with 14 bases spanning the gap. The CDR3 is CASRGLLFPNTGELFF. CDR3 sequence (DNA): TGTGCCAGCAGGGGACTCCTGTTCCCGAACACCGGGGAGCTGTTTTTT.

This chain joins TRBV11-3 and TRBJ2-1, with TRBD2 matching 9 bases. V was pared by 2 bases and J by 4 bases, with 3 bases of the junction left unmatched. This CDR3 region has 15 residues. Germline V gene data show CDR1 as SGHNT and CDR2 as YENEEA. The CDR3 DNA sequence: TGTGCCAGCAGCTTAACTAGCGGGCTGTACAATGAGCAGTTCTTC. It specifies CASSLTSGLYNEQFF.

The table lists this clonotype with many counts. The V gene is TRBV20-1, the J gene TRBJ2-5; D is ambiguous. The germline CDR1 and CDR2 sequences are DFQATT and SNEGSKA (reference sequence). The CDR3 covers 12 residues. V lost 4 bases and J 3 bases, leaving 9 bases between the germline ends. CDR3 in amino acids: CSAKVAEETQYF. The CDR3 region has the DNA TGCAGTGCTAAAGTAGCTGAAGAGACCCAGTACTTC.

Points on this clonotype: A junction end diverges from the germline sequence, so it may reflect a read error. This rearrangement joins TRBV27 to TRBJ1-2, with a weak D call TRBD1 (5 bases). CDR3 length: 10 amino acids. Germline V gene sequence: CDR1 MNHEY, CDR2 SMNVEV (reference sequence). The chain's CDR3 is CASGHRQEVF. DNA of the CDR3: TGTGCCAGCGGACACCGCCAGGAAGTCTTC.

With regard to this clonotype: This may be a read error: a much more frequent sequence differs by one nucleotide. CDR3 loop: CASSLALGLADTVEQYF. The CDR3 DNA reads as TGTGCCAGCAGTTTAGCGCTTGGACTAGCGGATACCGTTGAGCAGTACTTC. The chain combines TRBV12-3 or TRBV12-4 with TRBJ2-1; 10 bases map to TRBD2. The DNA end favors TRBJ2-7, so the J call may be wrong. The CDR3 length is 17 residues.

There are a few counts of this clonotype. This chain links TRBV3-1 with TRBJ1-1; unclear D gene. This CDR3 spans 14 amino acids. Trimming removed 0 bases from V and 1 base from J, with 6 bases in between. Per the germline V gene, CDR1 is LGHDT and CDR2 is YNNKEL (reference sequence). CDR3 nucleotides: TGTGCCAGCAGCCAAGAACGACGGAACACTGAAGCTTTCTTT. It is translated as CASSQERRNTEAFF. The variable domain in full, with the rest retrieved from reference TRBV3-1 and TRBJ1-1, is DTAVSQTPKYLVTQMGNDKSIKCEQNLGHDTMYWYKQDSKKFLKIMFSYNNKELIINETVPNRFSPKSPDKAHLNLHINSLELGDSAVYFCASSQERRNTEAFFGQGTRLTVV.

This clonotype was seen repeatedly, ten times or more. The V and J genes are TRBV6-1 and TRBJ2-1; 9 positions match TRBD2. The CDR3 extends over 14 amino acids. Germline V gene data show CDR1 as MNHNS and CDR2 as SASEGT. V gave up 5 bases and J gave up 9 bases; unmatched junction bases: 8. The CDR3 loop is CASSPRLAEVEQFF. In DNA form, the CDR3 reads TGTGCCAGCAGTCCTAGACTAGCGGAGGTTGAGCAGTTCTTC.